The entry below describes one T cell receptor (beta chain). As yet, its antigen is unknown. One entry per CDR3 protein, called by TCRdb with MiXCR from the 5' RACE reads. The sample includes 450,000 to 600,000 distinct CDR3 sequences, around 22% of them seen just once. This specimen belongs to a study of identical twins. General study points: Invariant MAIT and iNKT cells are populations that could partly confound zero-insertion analyses.

The ends lost 1 base at V and 2 bases at J; junction bases unmatched: 6. The germline CDR1 and CDR2 sequences are MGHRA and YSYEKL. The CDR3 runs 17 residues. This sample also appeared in a second study, on yellow fever vaccine responses in identical twins.

The chain has TRBV4-1 and TRBJ1-3; the match to TRBD1 covers 9 bases. Input material: CD4+ T cells sorted from blood. The sequence was obtained from a woman aged 18-29 years in good health. CDR3 nucleotides: TGCGCCAGCAGCCAAGTGACCGGGACAGGGACTGGAAACACCATATATTTT. It encodes CASSQVTGTGTGNTIYF.